This T cell receptor (beta chain) was sequenced for a study of T cells after yellow fever vaccination. Study-wide results and caveats: Among all clonotypes, a small share was observed in both CD4 and CD8 compartments.

TCRdb reanalysed the 5' RACE reads using MiXCR and keeps one entry per CDR3 protein. The sample carries roughly 65,000 distinct CDR3 sequences, approximately 5% recorded once. This clonotype was seen repeatedly, ten times or more. The target antigen is unknown. The sequence was obtained from a man younger than 30 who received the YFV17D yellow fever vaccine. The source was CD4+ T cells sorted from PBMCs, collected approximately 16 days after the first yellow fever vaccination.

CDR3 nucleotide sequence: TGCAGTGCTAGAGATCTCGCTACGGCCGCGAACACCGGGGAGCTGTTTTTT. This encodes CSARDLATAANTGELFF. V usage is TRBV20-1 and J usage is TRBJ2-2; D unresolved. The V end lost 0 bases, the J end lost 0 bases, and 14 bases lay between the germline ends. This CDR3 comprises 17 residues. CDR1 is DFQATT, CDR2 SNEGSKA, per germline (reference sequence).